This passage covers 31 T cell receptor beta chains from one sample sequenced in a study of read filtering for tumor transcriptome and immune sequencing. This library used roughly 400 ng RNA and molecular barcoded adaptors spanning alpha/delta and beta/gamma chains. One entry per CDR3 protein results from TCRdb running MiXCR on the reads. The sample has 50,000 to 65,000 distinct CDR3 sequences, roughly an eighth seen once. The source material was a population of CD138-negative cells sorted from bone marrow. The receptors were gathered from a donor aged 40 or older with multiple myeloma.

Comment on this clonotype: This may arise from a read error, as a much more abundant clone is one base away. J is TRBJ1-1 and V is TRBV29-1; D is undetermined. V was trimmed by 4 bases and J by 1 base, leaving 13 bases between them. CDR1 is SQVTM and CDR2 is ANQGSEA in the germline V gene. The CDR3 sequence is 14 residues long. Written as DNA, the CDR3 is TGCAGCGTTGTGGGGATTTTCAGGAACACTGAAGCTTTCTTT. This codes for CSVVGIFRNTEAFF.

This sequence joins TRBV18 and TRBJ2-2; tentatively, D is TRBD2 (5 bases). This CDR3 has 16 amino acids. V was shortened by 2 bases and J by 5 bases, with 15 bases between the two germline ends. Germline CDR1 reads KGHSH; CDR2 reads LQKENI. CDR3 region: CASSPIGREGTGELFF. In DNA form, the CDR3 reads TGTGCCAGCTCACCAATCGGTCGGGAAGGGACCGGGGAGCTGTTTTTT.

Comments on this clonotype: A clone one base away is much larger, so this may be a read error. The final CDR3 position lacks the conserved phenylalanine or tryptophan, pointing to a likely read error. The chain uses TRBV6-5 and TRBJ2-7; 8 nucleotides align to TRBD1. The germline V gene has CDR1 MNHEY and CDR2 SVGAGI. After removal of 6 bases from V and 3 bases from J, the junction contained 10 bases not matched to a gene. CDR3 length equals 15 residues. The CDR3, as DNA: TGTGCCAGCAGCAGGACAGGGAGGTACGGCTACGAGCAGTACTCC. It translates to CASSRTGRYGYEQYS.

This clonotype was recorded many times. The J gene is TRBJ2-1, the V gene TRBV20-1; D call uncertain. The germline gives CDR1 DFQATT, CDR2 SNEGSKA (reference sequence). Deletions cut 2 bases from V and 0 bases from J, with 8 bases between. This CDR3 is 14 amino acids long. The CDR3 DNA is TGCAGTGCTAGAACGGGCCCCTCCTACAATGAGCAGTTCTTC. The encoded protein is CSARTGPSYNEQFF.

In this sample, this clonotype turned up many times. The rearrangement joins TRBV9 to TRBJ2-1; 15 nucleotides line up with TRBD2. CDR3 length: 16 residues. Per germline, CDR1 SGDLS and CDR2 YYNGEE. V gave up 2 bases and J gave up 9 bases; unmatched junction bases: 6. In nucleotides, the CDR3 is TGTGCCAGCAGCGTCGACCCGGGACTAGCGGGGGGTGAGCAGTTCTTC. Translating gives CASSVDPGLAGGEQFF. Variable domain in full (rest from reference TRBV9 and TRBJ2-1): DSGVTQTPKHLITATGQRVTLRCSPRSGDLSVYWYQQSLDQGLQFLIQYYNGEERAKGNILERFSAQQFPDLHSELNLSSLELGDSALYFCASSVDPGLAGGEQFFGPGTRLTVL.

In the case of this clonotype: A much larger clone lies a single base off, so this may be a read error. CDR3 amino acids: CAGSDWDRGDSETQYF. The DNA of the CDR3 is TGTGCCGGCAGTGACTGGGACAGGGGCGATTCAGAGACCCAGTACTTC. The rearrangement joins TRBV28 to TRBJ2-5; 10 nucleotides match TRBD1. The CDR3 loop spans 16 amino acids. Germline CDR1 reads MDHEN; CDR2 reads SYDVKM. Full variable domain (rest looked up from reference TRBV28 and TRBJ2-5): DVKVTQSSRYLVKRTGEKVFLECVQDMDHENMFWYRQDPGLGLRLIYFSYDVKMKEKGDIPEGYSVSREKKERFSLILESASTNQTSMYLCAGSDWDRGDSETQYFGPGTRLLVL.

There are many counts of this clonotype. The chain uses TRBV7-8 and TRBJ2-5, with D possibly being TRBD1 (6 bases). V lost 8 bases, J lost 1 base, and 20 bases lay in between. The CDR3 consists of 16 residues. The germline CDR1 and CDR2 sequences are SGHVS and FQNEAQ. Written as DNA, the CDR3 is TGTGCCAGCCACCCTCCTACGACAGGCCCCCAAGAGACCCAGTACTTC. Its translation is CASHPPTTGPQETQYF.

The chain uses TRBV2 and TRBJ1-5; perhaps TRBD1 as D (6 bases). The ends were cut back, 7 bases at V and 2 bases at J, with 18 bases in the middle. CDR1 and CDR2 (germline): SNHLY, FYNNEI. The CDR3 has 16 amino acids. CDR3 region: CASTKSAGVRNQPQHF. In DNA, the CDR3 is TGTGCCAGCACGAAGTCGGCAGGGGTCCGCAATCAGCCCCAGCATTTT.

The chain has TRBV7-6 and TRBJ2-7; D is ambiguous. The CDR3 length is 12 residues. Germline values: CDR1 SGHVS, CDR2 FNYEAQ. Trimming stripped 4 bases from V and 2 bases from J, with 6 bases between. The CDR3 region has the DNA TGTGCCAGCAGCTCGACTGCCTACGAGCAGTACTTC. Protein product: CASSSTAYEQYF. The entire variable domain, with the rest obtained from reference TRBV7-6 and TRBJ2-7, is as follows: GAGVSQSPRYKVTKRGQDVALRCDPISGHVSLYWYRQALGQGPEFLTYFNYEAQQDKSGLPNDRFSAERPEGSISTLTIQRTEQRDSAMYRCASSSTAYEQYFGPGTRLTVT.

This clonotype was seen repeatedly, ten times or more. This chain uses TRBV5-1 with TRBJ2-1; the match to TRBD1 covers 7 bases. The CDR3 loop spans 15 amino acids. Germline CDR1 reads SGHRS; CDR2 reads YFSETQ. V lost 4 bases, J lost 8 bases, and 12 bases stayed unmatched. CDR3 sequence reads: CASSPGQVEGDEQFF. The DNA for the CDR3 is TGCGCCAGCAGCCCAGGACAGGTTGAGGGTGATGAGCAGTTCTTC.

This clonotype was seen repeatedly, ten times or more. This chain links TRBV7-9 with TRBJ1-1, with D perhaps matching TRBD1 (5 bases). CDR1 and CDR2 (germline): SEHNR, FQNEAQ (reference sequence). The CDR3 covers 15 residues. Trimming took 1 base from V and 1 from J, leaving 10 bases between them. CDR3 nucleotide sequence: TGTGCCAGCAGCTTAGATTCGACAGCGAACACTGAAGCTTTCTTT. Translation gives CASSLDSTANTEAFF.

The V gene is TRBV2, the J gene TRBJ2-1; 9 bases fit TRBD1. Per the germline V gene, CDR1 is SNHLY and CDR2 is FYNNEI. Losses at the gene ends were 7 bases for V and 8 bases for J; bases not matched to a gene: 9. The CDR3 consists of 14 residues. The CDR3 DNA is TGTGCCAGCACTCCGGACAGGGGTTATGATGAGCAGTTCTTC. Translating it yields CASTPDRGYDEQFF.

This clonotype appeared many times. The rearrangement links TRBV20-1 to TRBJ1-1, with TRBD1 as a possible D gene (5 bases). V was shortened by 7 bases and J by 1 base, with 13 bases between the two germline ends. CDR1 and CDR2 (germline): DFQATT, SNEGSKA (reference sequence). This CDR3 is built from 13 residues. CDR3 sequence: CSGPRRGNTEAFF. The CDR3 coding sequence is TGCAGTGGACCTCGGAGGGGGAACACTGAAGCTTTCTTT.

With respect to this clonotype: A read error may be the cause here, since a much bigger clone is one base away. The rearrangement uses TRBV11-2 and TRBJ2-5; D may be TRBD2 (6 bases). This CDR3 has 14 amino acids. Germline V gene sequence: CDR1 SGHAT, CDR2 FQNNGV. Here the CDR3 DNA reads TGTGCCAGCGGCTTAGCGGCTATACCCGAGACCCAGTACTTC. Its translation: CASGLAAIPETQYF.

This sequence joins TRBV5-1 and TRBJ2-2; 12 bases fit TRBD2. The V gene end was trimmed by 4 bases and the J gene end by 3 bases; junction bases not matched to a gene: 4. CDR3 length equals 16 residues. CDR1 is SGHRS and CDR2 is YFSETQ in the germline V gene. The DNA of the CDR3 is TGCGCCAGCAGCATCACTAGCGGGGGGCACACCGGGGAGCTGTTTTTT. As protein: CASSITSGGHTGELFF.

This clonotype was seen at least ten times. V usage is TRBV7-9 and J usage is TRBJ2-1; D is perhaps TRBD2 (6 bases). The CDR3 runs to 15 residues. Trimming left V 1 base short and J 8 bases short, with 15 bases between. CDR1 is SEHNR and CDR2 is FQNEAQ in the germline V gene (reference sequence). The CDR3 region has the DNA TGTGCCAGCAGCTTAGGAGAAGGAGGGAAAGATGAGCAGTTCTTC. This codes for CASSLGEGGKDEQFF.

This clonotype turned up a few times. A much larger clonotype is one base distant, so this may be a read error. V usage is TRBV4-1 and J usage is TRBJ2-7; the match to TRBD1 covers 8 bases. The CDR3 runs 15 residues. Looked up from germline, CDR1 is MGHRA and CDR2 is YSYEKL. The CDR3 loop reads CASSRQGDRTYEHYF. The CDR3 DNA reads as TGCGCCAGCAGCCGACAAGGGGACAGGACCTACGAGCATTACTTC.

This clonotype was seen a few times. At one boundary the junction diverges from the germline segment, which might be a read error. The chain employs TRBV7-9 and TRBJ2-3; the match to TRBD2 covers 7 bases. Germline assignment: CDR1 SEHNR and CDR2 FQNEAQ (reference sequence). The CDR3 is 14 residues long. The DNA of the CDR3 is TGTGCCAGCAACTTAGGTCGGGGGGCAGATACGCAGTATTTT. Translation: CASNLGRGADTQYF.

In this sample, this clonotype turned up many times. This rearrangement joins TRBV15 to TRBJ2-3; TRBD2 agrees at 9 bases. CDR1 and CDR2 from the germline V gene are LNHNV and YYDKDF (reference sequence). Unmatched junction bases numbered 9, after V lost 9 bases and J lost 8 bases. The length of the CDR3 is 13 residues. DNA of the CDR3: TGTGCCACTTACCCGCGGGGGGGGCTTACGCAGTATTTT. Its protein product is CATYPRGGLTQYF.

This clonotype was counted many times. This chain links TRBV5-1 with TRBJ1-1, with D possibly TRBD1 on 5 matching bases. V lost 0 bases, J lost 1 base, and 10 bases lay in between. CDR1 is SGHRS, CDR2 YFSETQ, per germline. The CDR3 is 15 residues long. CDR3 nucleotide sequence: TGCGCCAGCAGCTTGGGGGGCCAAAAGAACACTGAAGCTTTCTTT. Its protein is CASSLGGQKNTEAFF.

By frequency in the sample, this clonotype is medium-sized (0.01 to 0.1%). The chain carries TRBV5-1 and TRBJ2-1, with 9 bases identical to TRBD1. There are 15 residues in the CDR3. Trimming cost V 0 bases and J 8 bases; bases outside gene matches: 6. Germline V gene data show CDR1 as SGHRS and CDR2 as YFSETQ. The CDR3 coding sequence is TGCGCCAGCAGCTTGGGACAACAGGGGGCCGATGAGCAGTTCTTC. It translates to CASSLGQQGADEQFF.

At least ten counts were recorded for this clonotype. The chain carries TRBV4-2 and TRBJ2-1, with D uncertain. V dropped 0 bases and J dropped 4 bases, with 16 bases sitting between them. Per the germline V gene, CDR1 is LGHNA and CDR2 is YNFKEQ. This CDR3 is built from 17 residues. Written as DNA, the CDR3 is TGTGCCAGCAGCCAAGATCCTCGCTTGCTGGGGTACAATGAGCAGTTCTTC. This gives the protein CASSQDPRLLGYNEQFF.

This clonotype has a count of ten or more. This chain uses TRBV20-1 with TRBJ2-3, with 12 bases matching TRBD2. Germline values: CDR1 DFQATT, CDR2 SNEGSKA (reference sequence). Unmatched junction bases numbered 6, after V lost 0 bases and J lost 2 bases. The CDR3 is made up of 17 amino acids. The CDR3 reads CSARDTSGGTYTDTQYF. CDR3 sequence (DNA): TGCAGTGCTAGAGATACTAGCGGGGGGACGTACACAGATACGCAGTATTTT.

This clonotype occurred many times. The chain uses TRBV7-2 and TRBJ2-7; a possible D gene is TRBD1 (6 bases). The V gene lost 1 base and the J gene lost 5 bases, with 12 bases spanning the gap. The CDR3 has 14 residues. Germline V CDR1 and CDR2: SGHTA, FQGNSA. Here the CDR3 reads CASSLVSQGDEQYF. Here the CDR3 DNA reads TGTGCCAGCAGCTTAGTATCACAGGGCGACGAGCAGTACTTC.

This clonotype has ten or more counts. The chain couples TRBV6-2 or TRBV6-3 to TRBJ2-6; D is perhaps TRBD1 (6 bases). Germline loops: CDR1 MNHEY, CDR2 SVGEGT. Trimming shortened V by 2 bases and J by 0 bases, and 14 bases separated the two germline ends. There are 18 residues in the CDR3. The CDR3 coding sequence is TGTGCCAGCAGTTACATGGGACAAGCGTACTCTGGGGCCAACGTCCTGACTTTC. This translates into CASSYMGQAYSGANVLTF.

The CDR3 DNA sequence: TGTGCCAGTAGTACCAGACAGATTTTAAGCAATCAGCCCCAGCATTTT. Protein product: CASSTRQILSNQPQHF. This chain joins TRBV19 and TRBJ1-5; D possibly corresponds to TRBD1 (5 bases). Germline-derived CDR1 and CDR2 are LNHDA and SQIVND (reference sequence). The ends were cut back, 4 bases at V and 1 base at J, with 14 bases in the middle. This CDR3 spans 16 amino acids.

Points on this clonotype: One end of the junction is discordant with germline, which a read error may explain. This rearrangement joins TRBV20-1 to TRBJ2-1; the D is unclear. CDR1 DFQATT and CDR2 SNEGSKA come from the germline V gene (reference sequence). This CDR3 has 14 amino acids. The CDR3 protein is CSARIRHTYDELFF. In DNA form, the CDR3 reads TGCAGTGCTAGAATTCGGCATACCTACGATGAGCTGTTCTTC.

This clonotype was recorded at least ten times. This rearrangement joins TRBV6-6 to TRBJ2-2, with 8 nucleotides matching TRBD1. This CDR3 has 13 amino acids. Trimming took 6 bases from V and 7 from J; bases not matched to a gene: 4. Germline CDR1 MNHNY, CDR2 SVGAGI (reference sequence). The CDR3 region is CASSRGPGGELFF. CDR3 nucleotide sequence: TGTGCCAGCAGCAGGGGGCCGGGCGGGGAGCTGTTTTTT.

On this clonotype: Being one base from a much bigger clone, this may be a read error. No conserved phenylalanine or tryptophan is present at the end of the CDR3, so a read error is the likely explanation. The rearrangement links TRBV15 to TRBJ1-5, with D unresolved. The CDR3 runs 17 residues. V lost 0 bases to trimming and J lost 0 bases, with 12 bases between them. Germline V gene data show CDR1 as LNHNV and CDR2 as YYDKDF (reference sequence). The CDR3 loop is CATSRDSSYDSNQPQHV. The CDR3 DNA reads TGTGCCACCAGCAGAGATTCGTCATACGATAGCAATCAGCCCCAGCATGTT.

This clonotype has a count of ten or more. V usage is TRBV7-9 and J usage is TRBJ2-1; D is unclear. This CDR3 region has 14 residues. V lost 3 bases and J lost 1, with 7 bases in between. Germline CDR1 and CDR2: SEHNR and FQNEAQ (reference sequence). This chain's CDR3 is CASSFAESYNEQFF. The CDR3 bases are TGTGCCAGCAGCTTCGCGGAGTCCTACAATGAGCAGTTCTTC.

This chain uses TRBV14 with TRBJ2-4; tentative D call: TRBD1 (5 bases). This CDR3 contains 15 residues. Trimming cost V 3 bases and J 0 bases, with 9 bases left between them. Germline assignment: CDR1 SGHDN and CDR2 FVKESK. The CDR3 region has the DNA TGTGCCAGCAGCCAGACAGACCTAGCCAAAAACATTCAGTACTTC. Amino acid sequence: CASSQTDLAKNIQYF.